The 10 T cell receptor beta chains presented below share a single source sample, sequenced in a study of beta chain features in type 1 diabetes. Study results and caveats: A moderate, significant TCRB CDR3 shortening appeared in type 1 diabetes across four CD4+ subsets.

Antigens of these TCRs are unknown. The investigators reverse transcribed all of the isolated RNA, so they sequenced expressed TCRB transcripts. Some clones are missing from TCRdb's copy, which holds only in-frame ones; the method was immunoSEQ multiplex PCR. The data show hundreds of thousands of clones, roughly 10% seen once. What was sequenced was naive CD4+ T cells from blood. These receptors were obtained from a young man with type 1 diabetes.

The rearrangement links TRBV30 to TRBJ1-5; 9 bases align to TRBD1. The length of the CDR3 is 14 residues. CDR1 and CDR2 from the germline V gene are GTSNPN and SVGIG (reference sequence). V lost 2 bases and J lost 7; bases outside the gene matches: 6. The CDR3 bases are TGTGCCTGGAGTATGGGGACAGGGAGGCAGCCCCAGCATTTT. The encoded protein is CAWSMGTGRQPQHF.

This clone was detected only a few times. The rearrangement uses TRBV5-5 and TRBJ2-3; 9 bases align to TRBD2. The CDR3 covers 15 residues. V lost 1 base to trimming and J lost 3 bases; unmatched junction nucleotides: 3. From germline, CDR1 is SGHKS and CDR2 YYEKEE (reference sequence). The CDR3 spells CASSLWAGGTDTQYF. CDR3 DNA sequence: TGTGCCAGCAGCTTGTGGGCGGGGGGGACAGATACGCAGTATTTT.

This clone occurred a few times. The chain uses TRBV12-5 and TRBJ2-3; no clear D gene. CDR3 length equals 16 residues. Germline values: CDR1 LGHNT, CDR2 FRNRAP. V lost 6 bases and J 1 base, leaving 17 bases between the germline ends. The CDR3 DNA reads TGTGCTAGTGGCCAATCGATAGCACCTGGCACAGATACGCAGTATTTT. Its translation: CASGQSIAPGTDTQYF.

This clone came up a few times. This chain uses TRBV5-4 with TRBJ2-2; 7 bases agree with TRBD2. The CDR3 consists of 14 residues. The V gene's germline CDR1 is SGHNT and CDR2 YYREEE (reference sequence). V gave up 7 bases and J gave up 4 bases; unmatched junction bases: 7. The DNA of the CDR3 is TGTGCCAGCGGGGCTAGCGGCCGCACCGGGGAGCTGTTTTTT. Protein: CASGASGRTGELFF.

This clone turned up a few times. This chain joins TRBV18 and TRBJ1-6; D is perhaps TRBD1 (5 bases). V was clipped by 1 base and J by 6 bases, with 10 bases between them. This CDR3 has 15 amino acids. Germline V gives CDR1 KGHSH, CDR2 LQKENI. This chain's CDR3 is CASSPQGSINSPLHF. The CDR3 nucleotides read TGTGCCAGCTCACCACAGGGGTCGATTAATTCACCCCTCCACTTT.

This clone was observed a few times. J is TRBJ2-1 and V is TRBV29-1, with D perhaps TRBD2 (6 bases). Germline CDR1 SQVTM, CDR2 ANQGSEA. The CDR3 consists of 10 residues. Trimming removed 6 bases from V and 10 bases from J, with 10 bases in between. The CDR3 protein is CSVGGGEQFF. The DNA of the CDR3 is TGCAGCGTGGGAGGAGGGGAGCAGTTCTTC.

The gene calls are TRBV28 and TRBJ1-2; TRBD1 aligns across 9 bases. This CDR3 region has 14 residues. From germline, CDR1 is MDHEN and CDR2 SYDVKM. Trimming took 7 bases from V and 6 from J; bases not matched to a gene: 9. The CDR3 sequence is CASTSQGQGDGYTF. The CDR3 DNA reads TGTGCCAGCACCAGCCAGGGACAGGGTGATGGCTACACCTTC.

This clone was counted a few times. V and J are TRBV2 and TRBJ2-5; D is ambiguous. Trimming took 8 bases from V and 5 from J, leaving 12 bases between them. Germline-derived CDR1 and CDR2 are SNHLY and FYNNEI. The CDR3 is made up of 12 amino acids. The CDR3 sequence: CASSKSLETQYF. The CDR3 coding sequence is TGTGCCAGCTCTAAGAGTCTGGAGACCCAGTACTTC.

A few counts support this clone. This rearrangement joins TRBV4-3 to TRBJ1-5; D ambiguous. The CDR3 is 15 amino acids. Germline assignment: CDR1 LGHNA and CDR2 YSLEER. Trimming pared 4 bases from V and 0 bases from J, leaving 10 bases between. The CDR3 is CASSLTGYSNQPQHF. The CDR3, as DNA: TGCGCCAGCAGCCTGACGGGGTATAGCAATCAGCCCCAGCATTTT.

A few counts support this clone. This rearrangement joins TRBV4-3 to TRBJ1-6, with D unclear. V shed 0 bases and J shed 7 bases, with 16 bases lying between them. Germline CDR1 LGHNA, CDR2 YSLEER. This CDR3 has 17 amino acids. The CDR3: CASSQEGRGSINSPLHF. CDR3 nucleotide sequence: TGCGCCAGCAGCCAAGAGGGCCGTGGTTCGATAAATTCACCCCTCCACTTT.